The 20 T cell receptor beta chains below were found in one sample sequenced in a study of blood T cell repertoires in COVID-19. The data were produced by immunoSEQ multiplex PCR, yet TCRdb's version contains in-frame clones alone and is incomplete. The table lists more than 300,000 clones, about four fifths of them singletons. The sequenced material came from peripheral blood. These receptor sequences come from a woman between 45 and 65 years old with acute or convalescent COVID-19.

Written as DNA, the CDR3 is TGTGCCAGCTCAAACGCATGGGACAGGCCCGACCGGTACTTC. It codes for CASSNAWDRPDRYF. V is TRBV18 and J is TRBJ2-7; 8 bases match TRBD1. The CDR3 length is 14 residues. CDR1 is KGHSH, CDR2 LQKENI, per germline. V trimming: 5 bases; J trimming: 12 bases; junction bases outside the gene matches: 15. The complete variable domain, with remaining parts taken from reference TRBV18 and TRBJ2-7, reads NAGVMQNPRHLVRRRGQEARLRCSPMKGHSHVYWYRQLPEEGLKFMVYLQKENIIDESGMPKERFSAEFPKEGPSILRIQQVVRGDSAAYFCASSNAWDRPDRYFGPGTRLTVT.

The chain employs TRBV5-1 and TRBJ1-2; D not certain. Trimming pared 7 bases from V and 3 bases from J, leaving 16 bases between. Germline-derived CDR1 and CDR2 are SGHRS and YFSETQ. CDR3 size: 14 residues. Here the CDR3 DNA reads TGCGCCAGCGCTACCTCGTTGTCCTACTATGGCTACACCTTC. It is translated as CASATSLSYYGYTF.

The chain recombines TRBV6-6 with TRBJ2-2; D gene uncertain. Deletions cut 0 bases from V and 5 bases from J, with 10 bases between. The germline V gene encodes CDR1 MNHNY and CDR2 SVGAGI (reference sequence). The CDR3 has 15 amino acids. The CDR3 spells CASSYSSTDTGELFF. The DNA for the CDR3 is TGTGCCAGCAGTTACTCGAGCACTGATACCGGGGAGCTGTTTTTT.

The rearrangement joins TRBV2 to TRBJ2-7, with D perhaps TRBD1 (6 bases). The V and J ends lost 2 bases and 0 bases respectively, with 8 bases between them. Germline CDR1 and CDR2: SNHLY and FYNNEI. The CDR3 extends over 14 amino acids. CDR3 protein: CASSERDTSYEQYF. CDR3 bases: TGTGCCAGCAGTGAAAGGGACACCTCCTACGAGCAGTACTTC.

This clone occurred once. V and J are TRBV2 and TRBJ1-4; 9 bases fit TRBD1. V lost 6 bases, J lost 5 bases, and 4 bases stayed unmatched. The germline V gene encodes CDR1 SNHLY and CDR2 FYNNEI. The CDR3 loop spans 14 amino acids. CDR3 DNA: TGTGCCAGCAGCCGGGACAGGGAGAATGAAAAACTGTTTTTT. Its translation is CASSRDRENEKLFF.

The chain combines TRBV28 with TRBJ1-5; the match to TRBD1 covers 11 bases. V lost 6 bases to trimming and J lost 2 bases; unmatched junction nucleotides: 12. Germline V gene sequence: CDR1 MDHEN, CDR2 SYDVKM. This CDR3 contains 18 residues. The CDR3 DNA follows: TGTGCCAGCAGGTCGGGGGACAGGGGGTCTTATGGCAATCAGCCCCAGCATTTT. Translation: CASRSGDRGSYGNQPQHF.

CDR3 nucleotide sequence: TGTGCCAGCAGCTTAATATTGGTAGTCGGTGTGTTCTTC. It encodes CASSLILVVGVFF. The J gene is TRBJ2-1, the V gene TRBV7-9; D is uncertain. The ends were cut back, 2 bases at V and 15 bases at J, with 17 bases in the middle. The CDR3 totals 13 residues. Germline lookup yields CDR1 SEHNR and CDR2 FQNEAQ (reference sequence).

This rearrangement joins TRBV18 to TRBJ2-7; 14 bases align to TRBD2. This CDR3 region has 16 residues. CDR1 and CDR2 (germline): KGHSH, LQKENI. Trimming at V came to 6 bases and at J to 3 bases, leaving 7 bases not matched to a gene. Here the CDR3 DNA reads TGTGCCAGCTCTCCTGGACTAGCGGGAGGCGGCTACGAGCAGTACTTC. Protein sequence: CASSPGLAGGGYEQYF.

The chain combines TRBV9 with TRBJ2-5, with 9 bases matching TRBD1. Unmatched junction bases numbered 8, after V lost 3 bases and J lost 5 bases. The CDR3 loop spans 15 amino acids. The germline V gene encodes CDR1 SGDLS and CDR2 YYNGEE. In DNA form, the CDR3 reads TGTGCCAGCAGCGCGCAGGACAGGGGTGGGGAGACCCAGTACTTC. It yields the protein CASSAQDRGGETQYF. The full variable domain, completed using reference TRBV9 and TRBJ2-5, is DSGVTQTPKHLITATGQRVTLRCSPRSGDLSVYWYQQSLDQGLQFLIQYYNGEERAKGNILERFSAQQFPDLHSELNLSSLELGDSALYFCASSAQDRGGETQYFGPGTRLLVL.

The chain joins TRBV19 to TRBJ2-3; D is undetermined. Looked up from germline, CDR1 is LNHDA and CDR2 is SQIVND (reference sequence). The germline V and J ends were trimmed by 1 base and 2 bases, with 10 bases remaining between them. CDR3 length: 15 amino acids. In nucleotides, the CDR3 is TGTGCCAGTAGTATAGCCCCCAGCGCCACAGATACGCAGTATTTT. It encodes CASSIAPSATDTQYF. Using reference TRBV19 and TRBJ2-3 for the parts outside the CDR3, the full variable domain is DGGITQSPKYLFRKEGQNVTLSCEQNLNHDAMYWYRQDPGQGLRLIYYSQIVNDFQKGDIAEGYSVSREKKESFPLTVTSAQKNPTAFYLCASSIAPSATDTQYFGPGTRLTVL.

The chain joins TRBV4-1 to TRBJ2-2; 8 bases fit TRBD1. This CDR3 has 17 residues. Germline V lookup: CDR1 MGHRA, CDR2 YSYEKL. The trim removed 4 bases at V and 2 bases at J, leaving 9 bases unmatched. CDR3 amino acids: CASSRSGQGENTGELFF. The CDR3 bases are TGCGCCAGCAGCCGATCCGGACAGGGAGAAAACACCGGGGAGCTGTTTTTT.

CDR3 region: CASSEQGLHLEKGYTF. Written as DNA, the CDR3 is TGTGCCAGCAGTGAACAGGGACTACACCTAGAGAAGGGCTACACCTTC. V is TRBV6-1 and J is TRBJ1-2; D possibly corresponds to TRBD1 (5 bases). V lost 2 bases and J lost 8, with 21 bases in between. Germline V gives CDR1 MNHNS, CDR2 SASEGT. The CDR3 loop spans 16 amino acids.

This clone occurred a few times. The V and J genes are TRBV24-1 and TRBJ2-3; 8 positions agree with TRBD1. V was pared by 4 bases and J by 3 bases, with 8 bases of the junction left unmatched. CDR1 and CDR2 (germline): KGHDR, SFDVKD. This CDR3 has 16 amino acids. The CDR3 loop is CATSDPPRTGTDTQYF. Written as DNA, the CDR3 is TGTGCCACCAGTGACCCTCCGCGGACAGGGACAGATACGCAGTATTTT.

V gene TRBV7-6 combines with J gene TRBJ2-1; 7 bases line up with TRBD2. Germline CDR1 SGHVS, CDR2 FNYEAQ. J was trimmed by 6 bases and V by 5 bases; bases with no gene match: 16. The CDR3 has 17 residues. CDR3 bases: TGTGCCAGCAGCCTGATGAGGGCGGGAGCAGGAGGCAATGAGCAGTTCTTC. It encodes CASSLMRAGAGGNEQFF.

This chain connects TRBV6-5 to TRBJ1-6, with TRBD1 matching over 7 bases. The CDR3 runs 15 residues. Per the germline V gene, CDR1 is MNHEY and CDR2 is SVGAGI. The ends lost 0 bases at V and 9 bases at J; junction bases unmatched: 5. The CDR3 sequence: CASSYSRGLGSPLHF. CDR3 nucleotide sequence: TGTGCCAGCAGTTACTCGAGGGGGCTCGGTTCACCCCTCCACTTT.

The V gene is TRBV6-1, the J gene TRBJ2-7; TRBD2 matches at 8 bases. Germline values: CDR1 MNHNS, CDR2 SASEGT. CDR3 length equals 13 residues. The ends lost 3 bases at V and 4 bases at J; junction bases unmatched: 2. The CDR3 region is CASSEGTSYEQYF. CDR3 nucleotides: TGTGCCAGCAGTGAGGGGACTAGTTACGAGCAGTACTTC.

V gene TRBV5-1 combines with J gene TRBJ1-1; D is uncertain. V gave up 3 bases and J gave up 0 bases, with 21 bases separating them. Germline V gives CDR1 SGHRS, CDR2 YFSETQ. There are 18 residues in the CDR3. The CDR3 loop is CASSWAPGGSIMNTEAFF. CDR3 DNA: TGCGCCAGCAGCTGGGCCCCCGGAGGATCAATAATGAACACTGAAGCTTTCTTT. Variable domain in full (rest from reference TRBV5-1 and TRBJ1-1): KAGVTQTPRYLIKTRGQQVTLSCSPISGHRSVSWYQQTPGQGLQFLFEYFSETQRNKGNFPGRFSGRQFSNSRSEMNVSTLELGDSALYLCASSWAPGGSIMNTEAFFGQGTRLTVV.

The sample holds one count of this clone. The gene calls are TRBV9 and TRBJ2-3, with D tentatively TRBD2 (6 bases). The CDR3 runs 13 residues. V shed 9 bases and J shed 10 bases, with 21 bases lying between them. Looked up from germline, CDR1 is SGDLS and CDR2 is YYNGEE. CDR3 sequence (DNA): TGTGCCACCGCTCGGGGGACCTCAGAGCCGCAGTATTTT. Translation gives CATARGTSEPQYF.

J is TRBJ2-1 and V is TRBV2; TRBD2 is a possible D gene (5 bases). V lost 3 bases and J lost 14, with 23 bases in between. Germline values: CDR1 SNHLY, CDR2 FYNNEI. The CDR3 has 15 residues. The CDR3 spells CASSEKVRAGPLEFF. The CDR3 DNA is TGTGCCAGCAGTGAGAAGGTCCGGGCGGGTCCCCTTGAGTTCTTC. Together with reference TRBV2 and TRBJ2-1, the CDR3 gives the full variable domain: EPEVTQTPSHQVTQMGQEVILRCVPISNHLYFYWYRQILGQKVEFLVSFYNNEISEKSEIFDDQFSVERPDGSNFTLKIRSTKLEDSAMYFCASSEKVRAGPLEFFGPGTRLTVL.

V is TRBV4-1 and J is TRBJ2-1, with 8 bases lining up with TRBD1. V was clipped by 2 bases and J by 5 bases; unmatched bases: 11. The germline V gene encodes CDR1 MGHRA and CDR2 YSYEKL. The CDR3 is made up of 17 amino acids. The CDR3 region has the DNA TGCGCCAGCAGCCAATCCATCGGACAGGGTTTCAACAATGAGCAGTTCTTC. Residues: CASSQSIGQGFNNEQFF.